These 23 T cell receptor beta chains were all obtained from the same sample, sequenced in a study of shared clonotypes between healthy human individuals. Libraries were prepared by immunoSEQ multiplex PCR; TCRdb keeps only in-frame clonotypes and omits some of them. Found here are roughly 2.6 million clones, around 94% of them singletons; the top ten hold over 0.12%. Sequenced input: naive CD4+ T cells sorted from blood. Regarding subset: CD45RA+ positively selected. All receptors come from a man in his late teens or twenties in good health.

This chain's CDR3 is CARSLAASGRPDEQFF. The CDR3 DNA sequence: TGTGCCAGAAGCTTGGCAGCTAGCGGGAGGCCTGATGAGCAGTTCTTC. The chain couples TRBV5-3 to TRBJ2-1; 11 nucleotides line up with TRBD2. TRBV5-3 is annotated as an ORF whose role is uncertain. The CDR3 contains 16 residues. With 0 bases clipped from V and 8 bases from J, the junction kept 7 bases outside the gene matches.

Only one count was recorded for this clone. This sequence joins TRBV2 and TRBJ1-3; D unresolved. Trimming left V 6 bases short and J 0 bases short, with 12 bases between. This CDR3 is 15 amino acids long. The germline CDR1 and CDR2 sequences are SNHLY and FYNNEI. CDR3 nucleotide sequence: TGTGCCAGCAGGGTAGGAGCCTACTCTGGAAACACCATATATTTT. Translated: CASRVGAYSGNTIYF. The complete variable domain, with remaining parts taken from reference TRBV2 and TRBJ1-3, reads EPEVTQTPSHQVTQMGQEVILRCVPISNHLYFYWYRQILGQKVEFLVSFYNNEISEKSEIFDDQFSVERPDGSNFTLKIRSTKLEDSAMYFCASRVGAYSGNTIYFGEGSWLTVV.

V gene TRBV18 combines with J gene TRBJ2-5; D may be TRBD1 (6 bases). From germline, CDR1 is KGHSH and CDR2 LQKENI. V was cut by 5 bases and J by 5 bases, with 21 bases left in between. The CDR3 is made up of 16 amino acids. DNA for the CDR3: TGTGCCAGCTCATCCATCAGTGGTCAGGGGATTGAGACCCAGTACTTC. Its protein product is CASSSISGQGIETQYF.

The chain recombines TRBV6-1 with TRBJ1-2; 11 nucleotides match TRBD1. The CDR3 runs 15 residues. V was clipped by 4 bases and J by 4 bases; unmatched bases: 5. In germline, CDR1 is MNHNS, CDR2 SASEGT. This chain's CDR3 is CASSVGQGAGYGYTF. CDR3 sequence (DNA): TGTGCCAGCAGTGTTGGACAGGGGGCAGGCTATGGCTACACCTTC.

V usage is TRBV9 and J usage is TRBJ2-1; 9 positions agree with TRBD1. Germline lookup yields CDR1 SGDLS and CDR2 YYNGEE. The CDR3 totals 13 residues. Trimming took 6 bases from V and 10 from J; bases not matched to a gene: 8. In DNA form, the CDR3 reads TGTGCCAGCACCCCACAGGGGGCAGGCGAGCAGTTCTTC. Translating gives CASTPQGAGEQFF.

CDR3 sequence reads: CASSLDRGRDYGYTF. In DNA, the CDR3 is TGTGCCAGCAGCTTGGACAGGGGAAGGGACTATGGCTACACCTTC. The J gene is TRBJ1-2, the V gene TRBV11-1; 9 nucleotides align to TRBD1. Germline V gene sequence: CDR1 SGHAT, CDR2 FQDESV (reference sequence). This CDR3 has 15 residues. V dropped 3 bases and J dropped 3; count of bases not matched to a gene: 5.

The chain uses TRBV6-5 and TRBJ2-1; maybe TRBD1 (6 bases). The CDR3 spans 15 residues. The germline V gene encodes CDR1 MNHEY and CDR2 SVGAGI. The V end was cut by 6 bases, the J end by 5 bases, with 17 bases between. This CDR3 is CASRPMTGTDNEQFF. CDR3 nucleotide sequence: TGTGCCAGCAGACCTATGACAGGTACCGACAATGAGCAGTTCTTC.

This chain uses TRBV6-5 with TRBJ1-6, with 7 bases fitting TRBD1. Germline lookup yields CDR1 MNHEY and CDR2 SVGAGI. This CDR3 has 15 residues. V was pared by 7 bases and J by 4 bases, with 7 bases of the junction left unmatched. The DNA for the CDR3 is TGTGCCAGCACCTCCGGACAGGAGTATAATTCACCCCTCCACTTT. As protein: CASTSGQEYNSPLHF.

The chain recombines TRBV7-4 with TRBJ2-7; tentatively, D is TRBD2 (6 bases). The CDR3 spans 20 residues. V was cut by 0 bases and J by 4 bases, with 28 bases left in between. Germline loops: CDR1 SGHVT, CDR2 SQSDAQ. The chain's CDR3 is CASSLAIGTSPRPEEYEQYF. The CDR3 DNA sequence: TGTGCCAGCAGCTTAGCGATAGGCACTAGCCCCCGTCCGGAGGAATACGAGCAGTACTTC.

The chain has TRBV7-2 and TRBJ1-6; D gene uncertain. The germline V gene encodes CDR1 SGHTA and CDR2 FQGNSA. The germline V and J ends were trimmed by 2 bases and 7 bases, with 12 bases remaining between them. The CDR3 length is 15 residues. The CDR3 sequence is CASSLRLGDNSPLHF. In DNA, the CDR3 is TGTGCCAGCAGCTTAAGGTTGGGTGACAATTCACCCCTCCACTTT. The variable domain in full, completed from reference TRBV7-2 and TRBJ1-6, reads GAGVSQSPSNKVTEKGKDVELRCDPISGHTALYWYRQSLGQGLEFLIYFQGNSAPDKSGLPSDRFSAERTGGSVSTLTIQRTQQEDSAVYLCASSLRLGDNSPLHFGNGTRLTVT.

The rearrangement links TRBV29-1 to TRBJ1-1, with unresolved D. The germline gives CDR1 SQVTM, CDR2 ANQGSEA. The CDR3 length is 11 residues. Trimming stripped 4 bases from V and 5 bases from J, with 8 bases between. CDR3 bases: TGCAGCGTTGTTGAGGCAACTGAAGCTTTCTTT. It translates to CSVVEATEAFF.

This rearrangement joins TRBV4-1 to TRBJ1-5; D uncertain. This CDR3 region has 14 residues. Germline-derived CDR1 and CDR2 are MGHRA and YSYEKL. Deletions cut 5 bases from V and 7 bases from J, with 15 bases between. This CDR3 reads CASSLETYRQPQHF. In nucleotides, the CDR3 is TGCGCCAGCAGCTTAGAAACTTATCGGCAGCCCCAGCATTTT.

V gene TRBV5-1 combines with J gene TRBJ2-1; the match to TRBD2 covers 9 bases. From germline, CDR1 is SGHRS and CDR2 YFSETQ. This CDR3 region has 16 residues. J gave up 1 base and V 5 bases, and 7 bases lay outside the gene matches. The CDR3 reads CASRASGTSSYNEQFF. As DNA, the CDR3 is TGCGCCAGCAGAGCTAGCGGGACCTCATCCTACAATGAGCAGTTCTTC.

This chain links TRBV13 with TRBJ1-2; D not certain. V was cut by 6 bases and J by 4 bases, with 15 bases left in between. Per germline, CDR1 PRHDT and CDR2 FYEKMQ (reference sequence). This CDR3 has 14 residues. The CDR3 region has the DNA TGTGCCAGCAGACTTGGGGAAGTTCGCTATGGCTACACCTTC. This translates into CASRLGEVRYGYTF.

The V and J genes are TRBV5-4 and TRBJ1-5; perhaps TRBD1 as D (6 bases). Per the germline V gene, CDR1 is SGHNT and CDR2 is YYREEE (reference sequence). The CDR3 length is 12 residues. The V end lost 4 bases, the J end lost 7 bases, and 9 bases lay between the germline ends. This CDR3 reads CASSPQGQPQHF. Written as DNA, the CDR3 is TGTGCCAGCAGCCCTCAGGGGCAGCCCCAGCATTTT.

The V and J genes are TRBV30 and TRBJ1-2; TRBD1 is a possible D gene (6 bases). Trimming took off 4 bases at V and 4 bases at J, with 10 bases between the two ends. The germline gives CDR1 GTSNPN, CDR2 SVGIG (reference sequence). The CDR3 loop spans 12 amino acids. CDR3 residues: CAWTGAVYGYTF. The CDR3 DNA reads as TGTGCCTGGACAGGGGCGGTCTATGGCTACACCTTC.

The chain uses TRBV2 and TRBJ1-4; D not resolved. Trimming shortened V by 5 bases and J by 4 bases, and 8 bases separated the two germline ends. Per germline, CDR1 SNHLY and CDR2 FYNNEI. This CDR3 spans 13 amino acids. The CDR3 sequence is CASSLSLNEKLFF. CDR3 DNA sequence: TGTGCCAGCAGTCTTTCCCTTAATGAAAAACTGTTTTTT.

The gene calls are TRBV5-1 and TRBJ2-2; D remains ambiguous. Germline loops: CDR1 SGHRS, CDR2 YFSETQ. Trimming stripped 0 bases from V and 2 bases from J, with 8 bases between. CDR3 length: 15 residues. The CDR3 sequence is CASSLVGINTGELFF. The CDR3 DNA sequence: TGCGCCAGCAGCTTGGTTGGGATAAACACCGGGGAGCTGTTTTTT.

This clone has only a few counts. This chain joins TRBV2 and TRBJ2-7; 7 bases fit TRBD2. Trimming removed 8 bases from V and 9 bases from J; junction bases left unmatched: 7. In germline, CDR1 is SNHLY, CDR2 FYNNEI. The CDR3 length is 11 residues. The CDR3 here is CASLGGDGQYF. CDR3 in DNA: TGTGCCAGCTTGGGAGGGGACGGGCAGTACTTC.

The rearrangement links TRBV15 to TRBJ2-7, with unresolved D. Germline V gene sequence: CDR1 LNHNV, CDR2 YYDKDF (reference sequence). V was pared by 2 bases and J by 4 bases, with 12 bases between. CDR3 length equals 14 residues. Here the CDR3 reads CATSRKTTGYEQYF. The CDR3 region has the DNA TGTGCCACCAGCAGAAAAACAACTGGATACGAGCAGTACTTC.

The genes are TRBV28 and TRBJ1-5, with 9 bases that match TRBD1. Trimming cost V 6 bases and J 7 bases; bases outside gene matches: 10. There are 15 residues in the CDR3. Per germline, CDR1 MDHEN and CDR2 SYDVKM. The CDR3 reads CASRSGGQGSQPQHF. DNA for the CDR3: TGTGCCAGCAGATCGGGGGGACAGGGTAGCCAGCCCCAGCATTTT.

The rearrangement uses TRBV6-6 and TRBJ1-1, with D tentatively TRBD1 (5 bases). Germline V gene sequence: CDR1 MNHNY, CDR2 SVGAGI (reference sequence). This CDR3 spans 14 amino acids. V lost 2 bases, J lost 1 base, and 8 bases lay in between. CDR3 coding DNA: TGTGCCAGCAGTTACAGGGGAGAGAACACTGAAGCTTTCTTT. Amino acids: CASSYRGENTEAFF.

Remarks on this clone: Germline and junction disagree at one end, which may indicate a read error. This chain connects TRBV7-7 to TRBJ2-7, with D possibly being TRBD1 (5 bases). CDR1 SSHAT and CDR2 FNYEAQ come from the germline V gene (reference sequence). The CDR3 has 13 amino acids. The chain's CDR3 is CASSLGDSYEQYF. CDR3 DNA: TGTGCTAGCAGCTTAGGAGACAGCTACGAGCAGTACTTC.